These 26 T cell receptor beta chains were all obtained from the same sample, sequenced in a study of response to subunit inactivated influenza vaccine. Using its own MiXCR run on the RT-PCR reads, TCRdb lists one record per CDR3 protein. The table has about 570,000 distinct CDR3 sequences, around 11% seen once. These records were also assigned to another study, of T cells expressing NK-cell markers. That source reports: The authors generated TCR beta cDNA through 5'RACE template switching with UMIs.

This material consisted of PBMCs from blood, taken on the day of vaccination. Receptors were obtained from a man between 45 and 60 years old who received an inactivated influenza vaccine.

The CDR3 coding sequence is TGTGCCAGCAGCCAAGATTCGGCGGGAGGGCCCCTGTACTTC. Translated, it gives CASSQDSAGGPLYF. The chain couples TRBV4-2 to TRBJ2-5; 9 bases are a match to TRBD2. The CDR3 has 14 residues. Germline V gene data show CDR1 as LGHNA and CDR2 as YNFKEQ. Unmatched junction bases numbered 9, after V lost 0 bases and J lost 13 bases.

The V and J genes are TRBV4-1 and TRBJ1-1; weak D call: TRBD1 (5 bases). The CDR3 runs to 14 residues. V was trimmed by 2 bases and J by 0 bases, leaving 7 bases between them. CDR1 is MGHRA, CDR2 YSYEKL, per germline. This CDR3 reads CASSQKTVNTEAFF. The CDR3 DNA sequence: TGCGCCAGCAGCCAAAAGACAGTGAACACTGAAGCTTTCTTT.

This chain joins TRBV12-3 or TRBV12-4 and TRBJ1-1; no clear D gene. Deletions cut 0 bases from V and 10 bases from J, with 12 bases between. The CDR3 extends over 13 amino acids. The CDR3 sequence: CASSLAGSSRAFF. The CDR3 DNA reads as TGTGCCAGCAGTTTAGCAGGGTCTAGTCGAGCTTTCTTT.

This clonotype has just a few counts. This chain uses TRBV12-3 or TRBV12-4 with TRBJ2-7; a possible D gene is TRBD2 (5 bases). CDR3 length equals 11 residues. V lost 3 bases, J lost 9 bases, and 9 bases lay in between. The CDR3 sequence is CASSFGERQYF. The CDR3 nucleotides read TGTGCCAGCAGTTTTGGGGAGCGGCAGTACTTC.

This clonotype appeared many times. CDR3 nucleotide sequence: TGTGCCAGCAAGGGCGGGGGGCCGTACAATGAGCAGTTCTTC. It encodes CASKGGGPYNEQFF. The rearrangement links TRBV12-3 or TRBV12-4 to TRBJ2-1, with 8 bases lining up with TRBD2. V lost 7 bases to trimming and J lost 4 bases; unmatched junction nucleotides: 6. The CDR3 runs to 14 residues.

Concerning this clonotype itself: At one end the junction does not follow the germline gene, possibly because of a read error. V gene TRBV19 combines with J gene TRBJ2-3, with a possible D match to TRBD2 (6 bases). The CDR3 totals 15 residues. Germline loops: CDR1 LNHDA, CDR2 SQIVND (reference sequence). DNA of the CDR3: TGTGCCAGTAGTGACGGGACTCTTTACACAGATACGCAGAATTTT. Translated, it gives CASSDGTLYTDTQNF.

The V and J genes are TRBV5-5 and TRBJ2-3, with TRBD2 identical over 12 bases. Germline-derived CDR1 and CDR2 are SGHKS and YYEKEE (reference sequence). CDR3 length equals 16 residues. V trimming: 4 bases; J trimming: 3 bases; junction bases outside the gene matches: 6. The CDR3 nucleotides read TGTGCCAGCAGCCAAGGTGGACTAGCGGGGACAGATACGCAGTATTTT. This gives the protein CASSQGGLAGTDTQYF.

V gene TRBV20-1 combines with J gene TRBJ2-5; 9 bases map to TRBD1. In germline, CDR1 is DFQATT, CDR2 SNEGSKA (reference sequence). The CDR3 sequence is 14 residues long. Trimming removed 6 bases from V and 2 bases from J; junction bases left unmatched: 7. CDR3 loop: CSAKADRGQETQYF. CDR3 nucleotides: TGCAGTGCCAAAGCGGACAGGGGACAAGAGACCCAGTACTTC.

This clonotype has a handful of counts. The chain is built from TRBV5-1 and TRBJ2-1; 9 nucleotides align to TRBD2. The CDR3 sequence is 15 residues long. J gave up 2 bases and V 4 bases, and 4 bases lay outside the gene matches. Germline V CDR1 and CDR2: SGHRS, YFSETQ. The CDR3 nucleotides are TGCGCCAGCAGCCCACTAGCGGGCACCTACAATGAGCAGTTCTTC. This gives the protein CASSPLAGTYNEQFF.

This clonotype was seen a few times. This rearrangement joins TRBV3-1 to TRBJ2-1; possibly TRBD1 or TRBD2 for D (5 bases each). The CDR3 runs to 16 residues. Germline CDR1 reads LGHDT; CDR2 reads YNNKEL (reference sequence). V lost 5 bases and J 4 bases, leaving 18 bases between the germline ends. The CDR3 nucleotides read TGTGCCAGCAGCACCTGGTATCTTGGGGGTTACAATGAGCAGTTCTTC. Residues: CASSTWYLGGYNEQFF.

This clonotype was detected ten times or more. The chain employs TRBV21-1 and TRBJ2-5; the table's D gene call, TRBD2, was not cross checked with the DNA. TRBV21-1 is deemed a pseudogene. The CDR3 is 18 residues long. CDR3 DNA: TGTGCCAGCAGCAAGGATTGTACTAGCGGGGGGTATCGAGAGACCCAGTACTTC. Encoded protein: CASSKDCTSGGYRETQYF.

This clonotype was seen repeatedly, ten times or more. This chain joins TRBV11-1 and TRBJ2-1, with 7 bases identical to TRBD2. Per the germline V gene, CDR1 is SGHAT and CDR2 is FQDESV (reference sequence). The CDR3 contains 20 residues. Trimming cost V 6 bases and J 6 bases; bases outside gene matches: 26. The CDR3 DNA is TGTGCCAGCAGTTCGACAGAGTCCAGGTCAGAGACTAGCCCTCTCAATGAGCAGTTCTTC. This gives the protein CASSSTESRSETSPLNEQFF.

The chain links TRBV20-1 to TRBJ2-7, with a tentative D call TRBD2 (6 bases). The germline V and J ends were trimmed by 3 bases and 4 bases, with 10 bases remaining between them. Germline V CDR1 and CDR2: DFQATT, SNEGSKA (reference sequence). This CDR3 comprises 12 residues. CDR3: CSASGTGYEQYF. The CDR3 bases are TGCAGTGCTAGCGGGACTGGGTACGAGCAGTACTTC.

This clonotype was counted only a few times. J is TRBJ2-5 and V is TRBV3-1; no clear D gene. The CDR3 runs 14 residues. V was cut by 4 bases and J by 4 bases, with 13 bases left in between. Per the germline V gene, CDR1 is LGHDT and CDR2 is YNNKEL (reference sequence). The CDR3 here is CASSPYQASETQYF. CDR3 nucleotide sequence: TGTGCCAGCAGCCCGTATCAGGCTTCAGAGACCCAGTACTTC.

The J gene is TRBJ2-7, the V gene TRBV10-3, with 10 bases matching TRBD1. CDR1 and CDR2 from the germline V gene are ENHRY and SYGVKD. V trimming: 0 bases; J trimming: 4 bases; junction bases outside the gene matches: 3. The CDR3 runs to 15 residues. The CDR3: CAISESGQGQYEQYF. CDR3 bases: TGTGCCATCAGTGAGTCGGGACAGGGGCAGTACGAGCAGTACTTC.

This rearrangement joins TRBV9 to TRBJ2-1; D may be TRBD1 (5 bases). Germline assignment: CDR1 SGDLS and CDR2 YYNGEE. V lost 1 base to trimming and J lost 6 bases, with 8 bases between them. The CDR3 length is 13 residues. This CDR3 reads CASSVRQSNEQFF. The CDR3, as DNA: TGTGCCAGCAGCGTACGACAGTCCAATGAGCAGTTCTTC.

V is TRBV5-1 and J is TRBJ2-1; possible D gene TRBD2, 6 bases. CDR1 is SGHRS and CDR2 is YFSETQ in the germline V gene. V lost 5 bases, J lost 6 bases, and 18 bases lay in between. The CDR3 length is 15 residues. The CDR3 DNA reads TGCGCCAGCAGGCTCAGGCCGGGGGAGAGCAATGAGCAGTTCTTC. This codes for CASRLRPGESNEQFF. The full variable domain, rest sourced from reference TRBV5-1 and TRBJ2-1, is KAGVTQTPRYLIKTRGQQVTLSCSPISGHRSVSWYQQTPGQGLQFLFEYFSETQRNKGNFPGRFSGRQFSNSRSEMNVSTLELGDSALYLCASRLRPGESNEQFFGPGTRLTVL.

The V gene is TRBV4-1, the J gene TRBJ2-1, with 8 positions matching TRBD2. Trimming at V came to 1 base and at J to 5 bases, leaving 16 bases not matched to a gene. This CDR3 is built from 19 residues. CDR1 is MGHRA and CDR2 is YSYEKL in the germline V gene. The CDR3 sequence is CASSQVRGSGAGAHNEQFF. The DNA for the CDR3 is TGCGCCAGCAGCCAAGTTCGGGGTTCGGGAGCGGGGGCGCACAATGAGCAGTTCTTC.

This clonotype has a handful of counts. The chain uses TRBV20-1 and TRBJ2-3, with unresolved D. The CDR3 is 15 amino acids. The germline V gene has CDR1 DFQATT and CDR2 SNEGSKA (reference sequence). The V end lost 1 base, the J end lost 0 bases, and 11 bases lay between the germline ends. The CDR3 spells CSARANQQSTDTQYF. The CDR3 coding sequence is TGCAGTGCTAGAGCGAACCAGCAGAGCACAGATACGCAGTATTTT.

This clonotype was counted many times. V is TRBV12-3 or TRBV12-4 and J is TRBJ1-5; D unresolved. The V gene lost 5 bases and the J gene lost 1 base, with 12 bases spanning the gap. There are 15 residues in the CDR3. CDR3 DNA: TGTGCCAGCAGTCCGGACGGGTTGAGCAATCAGCCCCAGCATTTT. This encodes CASSPDGLSNQPQHF.

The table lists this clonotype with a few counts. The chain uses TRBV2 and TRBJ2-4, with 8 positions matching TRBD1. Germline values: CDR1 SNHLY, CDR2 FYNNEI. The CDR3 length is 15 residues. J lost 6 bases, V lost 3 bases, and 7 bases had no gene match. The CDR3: CASSDSWQGANIQYF. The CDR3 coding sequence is TGTGCCAGCAGTGACTCGTGGCAGGGGGCAAACATTCAGTACTTC.

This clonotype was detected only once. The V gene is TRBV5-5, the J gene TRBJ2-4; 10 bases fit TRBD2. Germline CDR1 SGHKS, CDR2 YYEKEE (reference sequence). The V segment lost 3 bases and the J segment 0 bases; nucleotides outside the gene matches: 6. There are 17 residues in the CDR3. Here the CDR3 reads CASSSTSGTLAKNIQYF. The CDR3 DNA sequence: TGTGCCAGCAGCTCCACTAGCGGGACCCTAGCCAAAAACATTCAGTACTTC. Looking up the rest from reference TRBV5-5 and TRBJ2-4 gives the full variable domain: DAGVTQSPTHLIKTRGQQVTLRCSPISGHKSVSWYQQVLGQGPQFIFQYYEKEERGRGNFPDRFSARQFPNYSSELNVNALLLGDSALYLCASSSTSGTLAKNIQYFGAGTRLSVL.

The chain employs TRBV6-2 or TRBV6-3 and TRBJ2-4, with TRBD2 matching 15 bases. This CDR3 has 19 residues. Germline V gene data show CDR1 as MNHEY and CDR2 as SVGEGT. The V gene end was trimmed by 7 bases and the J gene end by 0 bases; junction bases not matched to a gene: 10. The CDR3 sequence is CASTHRTSGRDIAKNIQYF. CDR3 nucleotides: TGTGCCAGCACTCACCGGACTAGCGGGAGGGACATAGCCAAAAACATTCAGTACTTC.

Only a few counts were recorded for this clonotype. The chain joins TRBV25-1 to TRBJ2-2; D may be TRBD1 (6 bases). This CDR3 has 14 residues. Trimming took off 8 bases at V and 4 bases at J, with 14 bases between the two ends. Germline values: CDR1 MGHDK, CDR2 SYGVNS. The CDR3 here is CASETQGPTGELFF. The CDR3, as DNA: TGTGCCAGCGAAACACAGGGCCCCACCGGGGAGCTGTTTTTT.

The CDR3 sequence: CSARDVRDPYNEQFF. The CDR3 bases are TGCAGTGCTAGAGACGTCCGGGACCCCTACAATGAGCAGTTCTTC. J is TRBJ2-1 and V is TRBV20-1, with D perhaps assigned TRBD1 or TRBD2 (5 bases each). Germline V gene data show CDR1 as DFQATT and CDR2 as SNEGSKA (reference sequence). Trimming shortened V by 0 bases and J by 2 bases, and 11 bases separated the two germline ends. The CDR3 length is 15 residues.

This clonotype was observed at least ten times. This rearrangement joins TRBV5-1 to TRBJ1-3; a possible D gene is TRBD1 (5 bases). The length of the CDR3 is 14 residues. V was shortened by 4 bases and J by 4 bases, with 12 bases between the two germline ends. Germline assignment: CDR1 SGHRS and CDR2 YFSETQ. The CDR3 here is CASSLSGAGNTIYF. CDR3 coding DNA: TGCGCCAGCAGCCTGTCTGGGGCGGGAAACACCATATATTTT.